Reported below is one T cell receptor beta chain. The antigen is not known. These data originate in a study of T cell repertoires in cytomegalovirus infection. As for the study in general: A matching HLA type, together with CMV infection, was signaled by public TCR beta signatures.

The CDR3 length is 15 residues. V shed 0 bases and J shed 5 bases, with 12 bases lying between them. Germline CDR1 and CDR2: SGHTA and FQGNSA. In TCRdb, the reads were re-called with MiXCR into one record per CDR3 protein. The data show about 530,000 distinct CDR3 sequences, around 27% seen once. Regarding the study as a whole: Dominant in the ex vivo response were TCR beta clonotypes restricted by HLA-C and specific for CMV. Accumulated public TCR beta family frequency recognized individuals carrying CMV together with the relevant HLA.

The source material was PBMCs. This sequence joins TRBV7-2 and TRBJ2-3; no reliable D call. The sequence was obtained from a human donor in good health (CMV status not recorded). Some clones in this sample may be carry-over from other donors' samples. CDR3 DNA sequence: TGTGCCAGCAGCTTAGCATCAGGTCCACAAGATACGCAGTATTTT. Translated, it gives CASSLASGPQDTQYF.